These 29 T cell receptor beta chains were sequenced from one sample in a study of blood T cells in healthy people across ages. PCR was performed a second time for roughly 7 to 11 cycles using a sample-barcoded 5' primer and a J-beta primer mix. TCRdb reprocessed the 5' RACE reads with MiXCR, giving one entry per CDR3 protein. The sample lists hundreds of thousands of distinct CDR3 sequences, under 55% occurring once. The sequenced material came from blood. These receptors originate from a man older than 75 in good health.

This clonotype was detected a few times. V is TRBV5-1 and J is TRBJ1-2; the match to TRBD1 covers 8 bases. The junction had 10 bases not matched to a gene; V was cut back by 9 bases and J by 6 bases. The CDR3 runs to 13 residues. CDR1 and CDR2 from the germline V gene are SGHRS and YFSETQ. CDR3: CATGTGNWDGYTF. In DNA, the CDR3 is TGCGCCACCGGGACAGGCAACTGGGATGGCTACACCTTC.

This clonotype was recorded only once. The chain links TRBV6-2 or TRBV6-3 to TRBJ2-7, with 8 bases fitting TRBD2. V shed 4 bases, J shed 7 bases, and the junction held 18 bases outside the gene matches. The germline CDR1 and CDR2 sequences are MNHEY and SVGEGT. This CDR3 is 17 amino acids long. DNA for the CDR3: TGTGCCAGCAGTTCCCGCCCCCGGGGACTAGTGGGCAATGAGCAGTACTTC. Encoded protein: CASSSRPRGLVGNEQYF.

The chain has TRBV7-2 and TRBJ2-3; TRBD2 matches 11 bases. V was clipped by 1 base and J by 3 bases; unmatched bases: 9. The length of the CDR3 is 18 residues. Germline V CDR1 and CDR2: SGHTA, FQGNSA. The CDR3 is CASSLVSASGGLTDTQYF. As DNA, the CDR3 is TGTGCCAGCAGCTTAGTGTCGGCTAGCGGGGGGTTGACAGATACGCAGTATTTT. The whole variable domain, filled in from reference TRBV7-2 and TRBJ2-3, reads GAGVSQSPSNKVTEKGKDVELRCDPISGHTALYWYRQSLGQGLEFLIYFQGNSAPDKSGLPSDRFSAERTGGSVSTLTIQRTQQEDSAVYLCASSLVSASGGLTDTQYFGPGTRLTVL.

The chain links TRBV13 to TRBJ1-1; D not certain. The CDR3 consists of 15 residues. Trimming removed 3 bases from V and 4 bases from J, with 15 bases in between. Germline CDR1 and CDR2: PRHDT and FYEKMQ (reference sequence). CDR3 nucleotides: TGTGCCAGCAGCTTCCCCTCACGGGGAGGCACTGAAGCTTTCTTT. It specifies CASSFPSRGGTEAFF. Full variable domain (missing parts from reference TRBV13 and TRBJ1-1): AAGVIQSPRHLIKEKRETATLKCYPIPRHDTVYWYQQGPGQDPQFLISFYEKMQSDKGSIPDRFSAQQFSDYHSELNMSSLELGDSALYFCASSFPSRGGTEAFFGQGTRLTVV.

This clonotype occurred a few times. This rearrangement joins TRBV11-2 to TRBJ2-1; 7 bases are shared with TRBD1. V gave up 5 bases and J gave up 3 bases; unmatched junction bases: 10. Per the germline V gene, CDR1 is SGHAT and CDR2 is FQNNGV. This CDR3 has 16 amino acids. The CDR3 nucleotides are TGTGCCAGCAGCATAAGGACAGGCAACAACTACAATGAGCAGTTCTTC. Translating it yields CASSIRTGNNYNEQFF.

This clonotype showed up just a few times. The chain is built from TRBV4-3 and TRBJ2-1, with 8 bases fitting TRBD1. V lost 0 bases and J lost 6; bases outside the gene matches: 13. Germline values: CDR1 LGHNA, CDR2 YSLEER. The CDR3 extends over 18 amino acids. The CDR3 DNA follows: TGCGCCAGCAGCCAAGAGGGTCTTGGGACAGGCTTGGGCAATGAGCAGTTCTTC. It is translated as CASSQEGLGTGLGNEQFF.

The chain is built from TRBV24-1 and TRBJ2-7, with TRBD1 matching over 7 bases. The J call could be wrong; TRBJ2-5 is a better fit for the DNA end. The CDR3 runs 16 residues. The V gene's germline CDR1 is KGHDR and CDR2 SFDVKD. The CDR3 loop is CATSDSDRPGRETQYF. CDR3 DNA sequence: TGTGCCACCAGTGATTCGGACAGGCCGGGCCGAGAGACCCAGTACTTC.

This clonotype was observed a handful of times. The CDR3 bases are TGTGCCAGCAGCCCACCAGGGTTCGGCTCCTACGAGCAGTACTTC. Its translation is CASSPPGFGSYEQYF. The J gene is TRBJ2-7, the V gene TRBV3-1; a weak D match, TRBD1 (5 bases). The germline V and J ends were trimmed by 4 bases and 0 bases, with 13 bases remaining between them. Per the germline V gene, CDR1 is LGHDT and CDR2 is YNNKEL (reference sequence). This CDR3 spans 15 amino acids.

The chain couples TRBV14 to TRBJ2-5; 7 bases are a match to TRBD1. Germline V gene data show CDR1 as SGHDN and CDR2 as FVKESK. J was trimmed by 1 base and V by 4 bases; bases with no gene match: 6. This CDR3 has 15 residues. The chain's CDR3 is CASSRLTGIQETQYF. CDR3 nucleotide sequence: TGTGCCAGCAGCCGCCTGACAGGGATCCAAGAGACCCAGTACTTC.

Of note for this clonotype: One end of the junction does not line up with germline, which may come from a read error. The V and J genes are TRBV4-3 and TRBJ1-4, with D possibly being TRBD1 (5 bases). The CDR3 is made up of 15 amino acids. The germline CDR1 and CDR2 sequences are LGHNA and YSLEER. The CDR3 DNA is TGCGCCAGCAGCCAAGAAGGGATTGGGGGTGAAGAACTGTTTTTT. As protein: CASSQEGIGGEELFF.

This chain connects TRBV6-2 or TRBV6-3 to TRBJ2-7; D is unclear. The CDR3 is 15 residues long. V was trimmed by 2 bases and J by 2 bases, leaving 13 bases between them. The germline CDR1 and CDR2 sequences are MNHEY and SVGEGT. This chain's CDR3 is CASSYTLGVAYEQYF. CDR3 nucleotides: TGTGCCAGCAGTTACACCCTGGGCGTAGCCTACGAGCAGTACTTC.

This clonotype was recorded a few times. The chain uses TRBV20-1 and TRBJ2-5; no firm D call. The CDR3 extends over 12 amino acids. CDR1 is DFQATT, CDR2 SNEGSKA, per germline (reference sequence). The V end was cut by 3 bases, the J end by 5 bases, with 10 bases between. CDR3 amino acids: CSASDHLETQYF. In DNA, the CDR3 is TGCAGTGCTAGTGACCACCTGGAGACCCAGTACTTC.

The chain is built from TRBV2 and TRBJ1-2; D uncertain. This CDR3 contains 12 residues. Germline assignment: CDR1 SNHLY and CDR2 FYNNEI. V was trimmed by 4 bases and J by 7 bases, leaving 10 bases between them. The CDR3 nucleotides are TGTGCCAGCAGTGGGGCAGGCTCTGGCTACACCTTC. It codes for CASSGAGSGYTF.

V and J are TRBV7-9 and TRBJ1-2; unclear D gene. The CDR3 covers 12 residues. The germline V gene has CDR1 SEHNR and CDR2 FQNEAQ (reference sequence). V gave up 3 bases and J gave up 6 bases, with 8 bases separating them. CDR3 coding DNA: TGTGCCAGCAGCTTTGGCTCTAATGGCTACACCTTC. Translation: CASSFGSNGYTF.

The gene calls are TRBV24-1 and TRBJ2-1, with D maybe TRBD1 (6 bases). Per the germline V gene, CDR1 is KGHDR and CDR2 is SFDVKD. The CDR3 covers 15 residues. V was trimmed by 5 bases and J by 2 bases, leaving 12 bases between them. DNA for the CDR3: TGTGCCACCAGTGTCGACCAGGGGACCTACAATGAGCAGTTCTTC. Encoded protein: CATSVDQGTYNEQFF.

V gene TRBV10-3 combines with J gene TRBJ2-3, with 14 bases that match TRBD2. With V trimmed by 10 bases and J by 0 bases, 3 bases remained unmatched. The CDR3 consists of 15 residues. Per germline, CDR1 ENHRY and CDR2 SYGVKD. CDR3 loop: CATGLAGASTDTQYF. DNA for the CDR3: TGTGCCACGGGACTAGCGGGGGCTAGCACAGATACGCAGTATTTT.

The chain combines TRBV3-1 with TRBJ2-7; TRBD2 matches at 8 bases. Germline V lookup: CDR1 LGHDT, CDR2 YNNKEL (reference sequence). Trimming cost V 3 bases and J 3 bases; bases outside gene matches: 4. The CDR3 is made up of 14 amino acids. CDR3 nucleotide sequence: TGTGCCAGCAGCCAGACTAGCGCGAACTACGAGCAGTACTTC. This translates into CASSQTSANYEQYF.

This clonotype was recorded a few times. The J gene is TRBJ2-7, the V gene TRBV10-3; D uncertain. V was clipped by 9 bases and J by 2 bases, with 14 bases between them. CDR3 length equals 13 residues. Germline V gene lookup returns CDR1 ENHRY and CDR2 SYGVKD. The CDR3 DNA reads TGTGCCATGGCCAGAGAAGCAACCTACGAGCAGTACTTC. Translation gives CAMAREATYEQYF.

The chain combines TRBV6-2 or TRBV6-3 with TRBJ2-4; TRBD1 is a possible D gene (6 bases). The tail of the sequence fits TRBJ2-7 better, so the J call may be wrong. The CDR3 spans 15 residues. Germline V gene lookup returns CDR1 MNHEY and CDR2 SVGEGT. CDR3 loop: CASSYAWGQSYEQYF. The CDR3 coding sequence is TGTGCCAGCAGTTACGCGTGGGGGCAGAGCTACGAGCAGTACTTC.

This clonotype showed up just a few times. The genes are TRBV4-3 and TRBJ2-1; 7 bases fit TRBD2. Unmatched junction bases numbered 11, after V lost 4 bases and J lost 8 bases. The germline gives CDR1 LGHNA, CDR2 YSLEER. The CDR3 sequence is 15 residues long. The CDR3 DNA reads as TGCGCCAGCAGCCCGACTAGCTTTCGGAGGTATGAGCAGTTCTTC. As protein: CASSPTSFRRYEQFF.

As for this clonotype: At one end the junction does not follow the germline gene, possibly because of a read error. The chain carries TRBV9 and TRBJ1-2; a possible D gene is TRBD1 (6 bases). Per the germline V gene, CDR1 is SGDLS and CDR2 is YYNGEE. The CDR3 length is 15 residues. The CDR3 sequence is CVSSVDHRADYGYTF. CDR3 coding DNA: TGTGTCAGCAGCGTTGACCACAGGGCTGACTATGGCTACACCTTC.

The chain joins TRBV6-6 to TRBJ2-1; TRBD2 might be the D (5 bases). With 7 bases removed from V and 12 bases from J, the gap between germline ends came to 19 bases. The CDR3 consists of 13 residues. In germline, CDR1 is MNHNY, CDR2 SVGAGI (reference sequence). The CDR3: CASTSQTTDTQFF. The CDR3, as DNA: TGTGCCAGCACCTCACAGACTACAGATACGCAGTTCTTC.

Points on this clonotype: The junction shows a germline mismatch at one end, possibly a read error. V gene TRBV9 combines with J gene TRBJ1-1; D is ambiguous. Germline-derived CDR1 and CDR2 are SGDLS and YYNGEE. This CDR3 contains 14 residues. The DNA of the CDR3 is TGTGCCAGTAGCGTAGAGGCGGCGAACACTGAAGCTTTCTTT. It specifies CASSVEAANTEAFF.

The V and J genes are TRBV7-2 and TRBJ2-1; no reliable D call. V was cut by 5 bases and J by 0 bases, with 14 bases left in between. Germline V gene sequence: CDR1 SGHTA, CDR2 FQGNSA. The CDR3 runs 16 residues. In DNA form, the CDR3 reads TGTGCCAGCAGCCCCCTCGGTTATAGCTCCTACAATGAGCAGTTCTTC. Translation gives CASSPLGYSSYNEQFF.

The chain uses TRBV5-1 and TRBJ2-1; no clear D gene. Trimming stripped 0 bases from V and 6 bases from J, with 13 bases between. The CDR3 spans 15 residues. Germline CDR1 and CDR2: SGHRS and YFSETQ. The CDR3 is CASSLEYGSRNEQFF. The CDR3 region has the DNA TGCGCCAGCAGCTTGGAGTACGGGTCACGCAATGAGCAGTTCTTC.

V and J are TRBV7-2 and TRBJ2-1; TRBD1 might be the D (5 bases). The CDR3 is 12 amino acids. CDR1 SGHTA and CDR2 FQGNSA come from the germline V gene. Trimming took off 5 bases at V and 8 bases at J, with 10 bases between the two ends. CDR3 nucleotides: TGTGCCAGCAGCAGACAGTCGTATGAGCAGTTCTTC. Amino acids: CASSRQSYEQFF. Supplemented by reference TRBV7-2 and TRBJ2-1, the full variable domain reads GAGVSQSPSNKVTEKGKDVELRCDPISGHTALYWYRQSLGQGLEFLIYFQGNSAPDKSGLPSDRFSAERTGGSVSTLTIQRTQQEDSAVYLCASSRQSYEQFFGPGTRLTVL.

The chain is built from TRBV7-3 and TRBJ2-2; the D gene is possibly TRBD2 (7 bases). The CDR3 is 15 amino acids. Germline assignment: CDR1 SGHTA and CDR2 FQGTGA. Between the trimmed V and J ends, which lost 4 bases and 4 bases, there was a span of 13 bases. The CDR3 sequence: CASSSYRGATGELFF. In DNA form, the CDR3 reads TGTGCCAGCAGCTCCTATCGGGGGGCCACCGGGGAGCTGTTTTTT.

In its sample, this clonotype was seen a few times. The V call is TRBV20-1, the J call TRBJ2-7; 10 nucleotides agree with TRBD2. The CDR3 is 14 amino acids. Germline V gene data show CDR1 as DFQATT and CDR2 as SNEGSKA (reference sequence). V was pared by 0 bases and J by 2 bases, with 1 base of the junction left unmatched. CDR3 nucleotide sequence: TGCAGTGCTAGAGATCTAGCGGGAGCCTACGAGCAGTACTTC. Its protein product is CSARDLAGAYEQYF.

This chain joins TRBV12-3 or TRBV12-4 and TRBJ2-1; TRBD2 aligns across 7 bases. The CDR3 totals 15 residues. With V trimmed by 5 bases and J by 4 bases, 8 bases remained unmatched. The CDR3 is CASSQGRAGYNEQFF. The CDR3 region has the DNA TGTGCCAGCAGTCAGGGACGAGCGGGGTACAATGAGCAGTTCTTC.